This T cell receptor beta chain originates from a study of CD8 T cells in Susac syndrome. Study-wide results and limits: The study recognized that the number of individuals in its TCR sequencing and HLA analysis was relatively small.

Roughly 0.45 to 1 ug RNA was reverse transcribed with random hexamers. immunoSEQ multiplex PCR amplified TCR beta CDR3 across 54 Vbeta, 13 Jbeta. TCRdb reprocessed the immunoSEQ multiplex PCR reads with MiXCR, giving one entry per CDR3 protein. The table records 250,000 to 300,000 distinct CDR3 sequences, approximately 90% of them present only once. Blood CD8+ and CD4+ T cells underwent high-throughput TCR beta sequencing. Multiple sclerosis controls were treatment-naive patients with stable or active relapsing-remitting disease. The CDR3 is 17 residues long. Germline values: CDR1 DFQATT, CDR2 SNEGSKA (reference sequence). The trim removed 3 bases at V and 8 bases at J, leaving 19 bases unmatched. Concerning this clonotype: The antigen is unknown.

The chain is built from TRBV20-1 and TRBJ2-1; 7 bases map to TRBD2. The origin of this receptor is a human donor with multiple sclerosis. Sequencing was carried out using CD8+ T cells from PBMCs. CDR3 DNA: TGCAGTGCTAGGGGAAGCGGGAAAAGGGTTCGTTTCTATGAGCAGTTCTTC. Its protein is CSARGSGKRVRFYEQFF.